This T cell receptor beta chain is drawn from a study of patients and donors after allogeneic stem cell transplantation. Deletions cut 3 bases from V and 13 bases from J, with 9 bases between. Germline CDR1 reads MDHEN; CDR2 reads SYDVKM. The CDR3 is 11 amino acids. Each CDR3 protein is one row after TCRdb ran MiXCR on the RT-PCR reads. The sample holds some 87,000 distinct CDR3 sequences, roughly 52% seen once. The source of this sequence is a human donor who was either an allogeneic HSCT recipient or a stem cell or donor lymphocyte infusion donor (not recorded which). It is not recorded whose cells these are; they may come from a transplant donor. The V gene is TRBV28, the J gene TRBJ1-4; D not resolved. The sample was blood, either unsorted or a sorted T cell fraction (not recorded which). The CDR3 bases are TGTGCCAGCAGTTTCCCCGGCACACTGTTTTTT. Encoded protein: CASSFPGTLFF.